The present T cell receptor beta chain was sequenced within a study of T cell responses to AZD1222 COVID-19 vaccine. Only in-frame clones appear in the TCRdb table, and some are missing; sequencing was by immunoSEQ multiplex PCR. This sample has 100,000 to 150,000 clones, with around 88% found just once. Germline assignment: CDR1 ENHRY and CDR2 SYGVKD. This CDR3 spans 15 amino acids. Trimming stripped 4 bases from V and 0 bases from J, with 10 bases between. Points from the study as a whole: Donors skewed white British and female; clonal diversity was possibly underestimated. A rise in Spike-specific TCR breadth and depth followed two AZD1222 doses.

This clone has just a few counts. The target antigen is unknown. V and J are TRBV10-3 and TRBJ1-3, with a weak D call TRBD1 (5 bases). Sequences were derived from peripheral blood, sampled on day 0 of MenACWY control vaccination. The source of this sequence is an adult in good health. CDR3 in DNA: TGTGCCATCAGTGGTGGGACCTCCTCTGGAAACACCATATATTTT. It yields the protein CAISGGTSSGNTIYF.